This entry lists 32 T cell receptor beta chains sequenced from one sample in a study of PD-L1 blockade in urothelial cancer. Measured with immunoSEQ multiplex PCR; TCRdb has only the in-frame clones, and not every one. The sample holds approximately 50,000 clones; about 88% are singletons and the top ten take 3% to 4%. Time point reported: pretreatment peripheral blood. Sequences were derived from PBMCs, sampled around atezolizumab (anti-PD-L1) treatment. The receptor set was obtained from a man between 65 and 85 years old with urothelial cancer.

This clone was recorded a few times. The chain's CDR3 is CASSSHRDQPQHF. CDR3 DNA sequence: TGTGCCAGCAGCTCCCACAGAGATCAGCCCCAGCATTTT. The gene calls are TRBV7-2 and TRBJ1-5; D not resolved. Germline V gene lookup returns CDR1 SGHTA and CDR2 FQGNSA. The CDR3 is 13 amino acids. Trimming removed 4 bases from V and 5 bases from J, with 9 bases in between.

This chain joins TRBV18 and TRBJ1-6, with 7 bases that match TRBD1. Germline lookup yields CDR1 KGHSH and CDR2 LQKENI. V trimming: 3 bases; J trimming: 8 bases; junction bases outside the gene matches: 7. The CDR3 totals 15 residues. The CDR3 region is CASSPRQGRDSPLHF. CDR3 coding DNA: TGTGCCAGCTCACCCCGACAGGGCCGGGATTCACCCCTCCACTTT.

In its sample, this clone was seen once. This sequence joins TRBV18 and TRBJ1-1, with a weak D call TRBD1 (5 bases). Germline V CDR1 and CDR2: KGHSH, LQKENI. This CDR3 is 11 amino acids long. V lost 2 bases, J lost 7 bases, and 5 bases lay in between. CDR3 nucleotide sequence: TGTGCCAGCTCACCAGACAGTGAAGCTTTCTTT. Its protein product is CASSPDSEAFF.

This chain links TRBV30 with TRBJ2-5, with a possible D match to TRBD2 (6 bases). The CDR3 has 12 amino acids. The V and J ends lost 1 base and 5 bases respectively, with 8 bases between them. The germline gives CDR1 GTSNPN, CDR2 SVGIG (reference sequence). DNA of the CDR3: TGTGCCTGGAGTGATGCGGGGGAGACCCAGTACTTC. Its protein is CAWSDAGETQYF.

The chain couples TRBV2 to TRBJ1-5; 8 bases align to TRBD1. The CDR3 length is 16 residues. Germline-derived CDR1 and CDR2 are SNHLY and FYNNEI. V was clipped by 4 bases and J by 1 base; unmatched bases: 6. DNA for the CDR3: TGTGCCAGCAGTGTACAGGGGGTGGGAAGCAATCAGCCCCAGCATTTT. Protein: CASSVQGVGSNQPQHF.

V usage is TRBV5-4 and J usage is TRBJ2-3, with TRBD2 matching 8 bases. The V and J ends lost 4 bases and 2 bases, in that order; junction bases with no gene match: 9. Germline V gene sequence: CDR1 SGHNT, CDR2 YYREEE (reference sequence). There are 16 residues in the CDR3. CDR3 sequence (DNA): TGTGCCAGCAGCCCCAGGGCGGGGGGCAACACAGATACGCAGTATTTT. It yields the protein CASSPRAGGNTDTQYF.

The chain combines TRBV5-5 with TRBJ1-3; 8 bases align to TRBD1. Germline CDR1 is SGHKS and CDR2 is YYEKEE (reference sequence). CDR3 size: 17 residues. The junction had 9 bases not matched to a gene; V was cut back by 4 bases and J by 0 bases. CDR3 protein: CASSLRTGQNSGNTIYF. The CDR3 DNA reads TGTGCCAGCAGCCTAAGGACAGGGCAAAACTCTGGAAACACCATATATTTT.

The CDR3 sequence: CASSIDRTSYGYTF. CDR3 DNA sequence: TGTGCCAGCAGTATCGACAGGACCTCCTATGGCTACACCTTC. The V call is TRBV2, the J call TRBJ1-2; TRBD1 might be the D (6 bases). Deletions cut 5 bases from V and 4 bases from J, with 14 bases between. This CDR3 comprises 14 residues. Per germline, CDR1 SNHLY and CDR2 FYNNEI. The entire variable domain, with the rest obtained from reference TRBV2 and TRBJ1-2, is as follows: EPEVTQTPSHQVTQMGQEVILRCVPISNHLYFYWYRQILGQKVEFLVSFYNNEISEKSEIFDDQFSVERPDGSNFTLKIRSTKLEDSAMYFCASSIDRTSYGYTFGSGTRLTVV.

J is TRBJ2-7 and V is TRBV28; TRBD1 aligns across 8 bases. The CDR3 has 14 amino acids. Trimming at V came to 6 bases and at J to 5 bases, leaving 9 bases not matched to a gene. Looked up from germline, CDR1 is MDHEN and CDR2 is SYDVKM. CDR3 in amino acids: CASRGQGAVDEQYF. DNA for the CDR3: TGTGCCAGCAGGGGGCAGGGGGCTGTCGACGAGCAGTACTTC.

This chain joins TRBV6-1 and TRBJ1-1; 7 nucleotides match TRBD1. Germline CDR1 is MNHNS and CDR2 is SASEGT. The V segment lost 4 bases and the J segment 6 bases; nucleotides outside the gene matches: 5. The CDR3 is made up of 13 amino acids. CDR3 nucleotide sequence: TGTGCCAGCAGTGCACAGGGGTATGCTGAAGCTTTCTTT. This translates into CASSAQGYAEAFF.

This sequence joins TRBV4-3 and TRBJ1-1; D unclear. Trimming pared 1 base from V and 0 bases from J, leaving 9 bases between. CDR3 length: 15 residues. The V gene's germline CDR1 is LGHNA and CDR2 YSLEER. This CDR3 is CASSQAGGLNTEAFF. The CDR3 DNA reads TGCGCCAGCAGCCAAGCTGGTGGCTTGAACACTGAAGCTTTCTTT.

The chain couples TRBV9 to TRBJ2-5, with 12 bases matching TRBD2. The CDR3 consists of 15 residues. The germline V gene has CDR1 SGDLS and CDR2 YYNGEE. Germline trimming cut 4 bases from V and 5 bases from J; bases unmatched to any gene: 6. In nucleotides, the CDR3 is TGTGCCAGCAGCCCTAGCGGGGGGGCCCGGGAGACCCAGTACTTC. Its translation: CASSPSGGARETQYF.

The chain joins TRBV18 to TRBJ2-5, with 10 bases that match TRBD2. The germline gives CDR1 KGHSH, CDR2 LQKENI. Trimming removed 3 bases from V and 5 bases from J; junction bases left unmatched: 15. The CDR3 length is 18 residues. CDR3 bases: TGTGCCAGCTCACCGCGGGCTAGCGGGAGTAGTTTAACGGAGACCCAGTACTTC. This sequence encodes CASSPRASGSSLTETQYF.

The chain carries TRBV28 and TRBJ2-7; 7 bases agree with TRBD2. The germline gives CDR1 MDHEN, CDR2 SYDVKM. With V trimmed by 2 bases and J by 2 bases, 3 bases remained unmatched. There are 14 residues in the CDR3. This CDR3 is CASSLLAEAYEQYF. For the CDR3, the DNA is TGTGCCAGCAGTTTACTAGCGGAGGCCTACGAGCAGTACTTC. The full variable domain, rest sourced from reference TRBV28 and TRBJ2-7, is DVKVTQSSRYLVKRTGEKVFLECVQDMDHENMFWYRQDPGLGLRLIYFSYDVKMKEKGDIPEGYSVSREKKERFSLILESASTNQTSMYLCASSLLAEAYEQYFGPGTRLTVT.

The rearrangement links TRBV5-1 to TRBJ2-7; 7 bases are shared with TRBD1. This CDR3 spans 13 amino acids. V trimming: 3 bases; J trimming: 3 bases; junction bases outside the gene matches: 3. The V gene's germline CDR1 is SGHRS and CDR2 YFSETQ. The CDR3 sequence: CASSSTGNYEQYF. For the CDR3, the DNA is TGCGCCAGCAGCTCGACAGGGAACTACGAGCAGTACTTC.

The chain couples TRBV6-1 to TRBJ1-5; the D is unclear. Trimming cost V 4 bases and J 7 bases, with 17 bases left between them. Germline CDR1 MNHNS, CDR2 SASEGT. This CDR3 contains 15 residues. CDR3 coding DNA: TGTGCCAGCAGTGTAGAACTTACAATCGGGCAGCCCCAGCATTTT. Its translation is CASSVELTIGQPQHF.

The CDR3 DNA sequence: TGCGCCAGCAGCCTCCCCGGGACAGGGGGCACAGATACGCAGTATTTT. Translating it yields CASSLPGTGGTDTQYF. This rearrangement joins TRBV5-1 to TRBJ2-3; 10 bases agree with TRBD1. CDR3 size: 16 residues. Losses at the gene ends were 4 bases for V and 1 base for J; bases not matched to a gene: 6. Germline lookup yields CDR1 SGHRS and CDR2 YFSETQ. Looking up the rest from reference TRBV5-1 and TRBJ2-3 gives the full variable domain: KAGVTQTPRYLIKTRGQQVTLSCSPISGHRSVSWYQQTPGQGLQFLFEYFSETQRNKGNFPGRFSGRQFSNSRSEMNVSTLELGDSALYLCASSLPGTGGTDTQYFGPGTRLTVL.

This chain joins TRBV9 and TRBJ2-2; 8 bases are shared with TRBD1. The CDR3 runs to 15 residues. The ends lost 3 bases at V and 6 bases at J; junction bases unmatched: 7. Germline assignment: CDR1 SGDLS and CDR2 YYNGEE. The CDR3 region has the DNA TGTGCCAGCAGCGCGAGGACAGGGAAGGCCGGGGAGCTGTTTTTT. Its translation: CASSARTGKAGELFF.

The genes are TRBV6-1 and TRBJ2-3, with 10 bases fitting TRBD2. The CDR3 is 16 residues long. V was clipped by 1 base and J by 3 bases; unmatched bases: 4. From germline, CDR1 is MNHNS and CDR2 SASEGT. The CDR3 protein is CASSEGLAGVTDTQYF. The CDR3 DNA reads TGTGCCAGCAGTGAAGGGCTAGCGGGAGTAACAGATACGCAGTATTTT.

This clone was detected a few times. This chain links TRBV7-9 with TRBJ1-5, with 7 bases matching TRBD1. Losses at the gene ends were 3 bases for V and 1 base for J; bases not matched to a gene: 3. Germline CDR1 is SEHNR and CDR2 is FQNEAQ (reference sequence). The CDR3 length is 15 residues. The CDR3 DNA sequence: TGTGCCAGCAGCTTGCAGGGGGTGAGCAATCAGCCCCAGCATTTT. Protein sequence: CASSLQGVSNQPQHF.

The chain couples TRBV18 to TRBJ1-2, with TRBD1 identical over 9 bases. The length of the CDR3 is 16 residues. Germline V gives CDR1 KGHSH, CDR2 LQKENI. V lost 6 bases, J lost 0 bases, and 8 bases stayed unmatched. In nucleotides, the CDR3 is TGTGCCAGCTCCCAAGGACAGGGGTCTTCTAACTATGGCTACACCTTC. Amino acid sequence: CASSQGQGSSNYGYTF.

The V and J genes are TRBV29-1 and TRBJ1-4, with D possibly being TRBD1 (6 bases). Trimming left V 4 bases short and J 8 bases short, with 17 bases between. The CDR3 loop spans 14 amino acids. In germline, CDR1 is SQVTM, CDR2 ANQGSEA. As DNA, the CDR3 is TGCAGCGTTGTGGAGGGGGGGGGCAGGGAAAAACTGTTTTTT. Translating gives CSVVEGGGREKLFF. Combining the CDR3 with reference TRBV29-1 and TRBJ1-4 gives the whole variable domain SAVISQKPSRDICQRGTSLTIQCQVDSQVTMMFWYRQQPGQSLTLIATANQGSEATYESGFVIDKFPISRPNLTFSTLTVSNMSPEDSSIYLCSVVEGGGREKLFFGSGTQLSVL.

The chain is built from TRBV29-1 and TRBJ2-2; 8 bases agree with TRBD1. V dropped 1 base and J dropped 4; count of bases not matched to a gene: 5. CDR3 length equals 15 residues. CDR1 and CDR2 from the germline V gene are SQVTM and ANQGSEA. The CDR3 DNA sequence: TGCAGCGTTGAAGTGACAGGGGCTTTCACCGGGGAGCTGTTTTTT. Amino acids: CSVEVTGAFTGELFF.

V usage is TRBV6-5 and J usage is TRBJ1-2; D not resolved. The CDR3 covers 15 residues. Per the germline V gene, CDR1 is MNHEY and CDR2 is SVGAGI. V was trimmed by 0 bases and J by 4 bases, leaving 12 bases between them. In DNA, the CDR3 is TGTGCCAGCAGTTACTCTGCGTTTGGCGGCTATGGCTACACCTTC. Encoded protein: CASSYSAFGGYGYTF.

V is TRBV27 and J is TRBJ2-7, with D maybe TRBD1 (6 bases). Trimming cost V 6 bases and J 4 bases, with 10 bases left between them. The germline gives CDR1 MNHEY, CDR2 SMNVEV (reference sequence). CDR3 length: 12 amino acids. CDR3 residues: CASRTGQYEQYF. CDR3 nucleotide sequence: TGTGCCAGCAGGACCGGACAGTACGAGCAGTACTTC.

This chain connects TRBV15 to TRBJ1-4; 7 bases agree with TRBD1. Unmatched junction bases numbered 9, after V lost 8 bases and J lost 0 bases. The germline V gene encodes CDR1 LNHNV and CDR2 YYDKDF (reference sequence). The CDR3 contains 16 residues. CDR3 amino acids: CATFPGGTATNEKLFF. CDR3 sequence (DNA): TGTGCCACCTTCCCGGGAGGGACAGCAACTAATGAAAAACTGTTTTTT. Drawing the rest from reference TRBV15 and TRBJ1-4, the complete variable domain is DAMVIQNPRYQVTQFGKPVTLSCSQTLNHNVMYWYQQKSSQAPKLLFHYYDKDFNNEADTPDNFQSRRPNTSFCFLDIRSPGLGDTAMYLCATFPGGTATNEKLFFGSGTQLSVL.

This rearrangement joins TRBV28 to TRBJ2-3, with 8 bases matching TRBD2. Looked up from germline, CDR1 is MDHEN and CDR2 is SYDVKM. Unmatched junction bases numbered 9, after V lost 6 bases and J lost 1 base. The CDR3 totals 16 residues. CDR3 sequence: CASSRMGLGGTDTQYF. The CDR3, as DNA: TGTGCCAGCAGCCGCATGGGACTAGGGGGCACAGATACGCAGTATTTT.

The CDR3: CASSMGARYGYTF. Here the CDR3 DNA reads TGTGCCAGCAGTATGGGGGCTCGCTATGGCTACACCTTC. The V call is TRBV2, the J call TRBJ1-2; the D gene is possibly TRBD1 (6 bases). The CDR3 is made up of 13 amino acids. CDR1 SNHLY and CDR2 FYNNEI come from the germline V gene. Trimming removed 5 bases from V and 4 bases from J, with 11 bases in between.

The V gene is TRBV5-1, the J gene TRBJ2-7; tentatively, D is TRBD2 (6 bases). Germline assignment: CDR1 SGHRS and CDR2 YFSETQ. With 0 bases removed from V and 3 bases from J, the gap between germline ends came to 13 bases. The CDR3 is 15 amino acids. CDR3 DNA: TGCGCCAGCAGCTTGGTGGAGGGACCCTACTACGAGCAGTACTTC. It translates to CASSLVEGPYYEQYF.

In this sample, this clone turned up a few times. V gene TRBV30 combines with J gene TRBJ1-2, with D unclear. Germline CDR1 is GTSNPN and CDR2 is SVGIG (reference sequence). The V and J ends lost 4 bases and 5 bases respectively, with 14 bases between them. This CDR3 has 13 amino acids. The CDR3 DNA reads TGTGCCTGGACAGCGTTTTCCTTTTATGGCTACACCTTC. Its protein product is CAWTAFSFYGYTF.

The J gene is TRBJ2-3, the V gene TRBV5-3, with 8 bases aligning to TRBD2. TRBV5-3 is identified as an open reading frame with a role that is uncertain. There are 17 residues in the CDR3. Germline trimming cut 3 bases from V and 4 bases from J; bases unmatched to any gene: 13. The CDR3 is CARSSGLALSGPDTQYF. CDR3 DNA sequence: TGTGCCAGAAGCTCTGGACTAGCTCTATCGGGCCCAGATACGCAGTATTTT.

This clone appeared a single time. This chain joins TRBV7-6 and TRBJ2-1; 9 nucleotides line up with TRBD2. This CDR3 contains 15 residues. The V segment lost 1 base and the J segment 10 bases; nucleotides outside the gene matches: 8. Germline assignment: CDR1 SGHVS and CDR2 FNYEAQ. The CDR3 region is CASSLGGGGAREQFF. The CDR3 DNA reads TGTGCCAGCAGCTTAGGTGGCGGGGGGGCCAGGGAGCAGTTCTTC.